These 29 T cell receptor beta chains came from one sample sequenced in a study of STAT3 mutations in large granular lymphocyte leukemia. Here immunoSEQ multiplex PCR was the method, and the copy in TCRdb shows in-frame clones only, minus some. Among 1,400 or so clones, 54% were seen once, and the ten largest hold just under 40%. Their antigen targets remain unknown. Whole-study findings and limits: Every T-cell large granular lymphocyte leukemia patient had at least one immunodominant TCR beta clonotype.

Sequencing was carried out using peripheral blood mononuclear cells. These receptors were collected from a man in his 60s with T-cell large granular lymphocyte leukemia. Some clones in this sample may be carry-over from other donors' samples.

The V call is TRBV30, the J call TRBJ2-7; TRBD2 might be the D (5 bases). This CDR3 contains 14 residues. Per the germline V gene, CDR1 is GTSNPN and CDR2 is SVGIG (reference sequence). Trimming took 0 bases from V and 2 from J, leaving 11 bases between them. The CDR3 sequence is CAWSVPGGPYEQYF. The CDR3 DNA reads as TGTGCCTGGAGTGTACCAGGAGGACCCTACGAGCAGTACTTC. The full variable domain, its missing parts supplied by reference TRBV30 and TRBJ2-7, is SQTIHQWPATLVQPVGSPLSLECTVEGTSNPNLYWYRQAAGRGLQLLFYSVGIGQISSEVPQNLSASRPQDRQFILSSKKLLLSDSGFYLCAWSVPGGPYEQYFGPGTRLTVT.

The chain carries TRBV7-9 and TRBJ1-1; D is unclear. Germline CDR1 and CDR2: SEHNR and FQNEAQ (reference sequence). The V end was cut by 4 bases, the J end by 4 bases, with 4 bases between. CDR3 size: 11 residues. Here the CDR3 DNA reads TGTGCCAGCAGCTCCCTCACTGAAGCTTTCTTT. Translation: CASSSLTEAFF.

V is TRBV4-2 and J is TRBJ2-7; the D gene is possibly TRBD2 (6 bases). This CDR3 is 14 amino acids long. Trimming removed 4 bases from V and 8 bases from J, with 18 bases in between. Germline CDR1 is LGHNA and CDR2 is YNFKEQ. CDR3 region: CASSLNTGGTKQYF. The CDR3 region has the DNA TGTGCCAGCAGCCTTAACACTGGCGGGACCAAGCAGTACTTC.

The rearrangement uses TRBV5-1 and TRBJ1-1; D is possibly TRBD1 (6 bases). V dropped 3 bases and J dropped 4 bases, with 19 bases sitting between them. The length of the CDR3 is 16 residues. Germline assignment: CDR1 SGHRS and CDR2 YFSETQ. The CDR3 DNA reads as TGCGCCAGCAGCTCCTCGACAGGTGAAGAGGGCACTGAAGCTTTCTTT. Translated, it gives CASSSSTGEEGTEAFF.

The gene calls are TRBV5-8 and TRBJ2-6; D unclear. The CDR3 totals 14 residues. From germline, CDR1 is SGHTS and CDR2 YDEGEE. V gave up 2 bases and J gave up 4 bases, with 7 bases separating them. This CDR3 is CASSFGSGANVLTF. For the CDR3, the DNA is TGTGCCAGCAGCTTTGGGTCGGGGGCCAACGTCCTGACTTTC.

CDR3 protein: CASSQTSGRSTQYF. The CDR3 nucleotides are TGTGCCAGCAGCCAGACTAGCGGGAGAAGTACGCAGTATTTT. The J gene is TRBJ2-3, the V gene TRBV7-9, with 12 bases lining up with TRBD2. CDR3 length: 14 amino acids. Trimming took 5 bases from V and 8 from J; bases not matched to a gene: 5. The germline V gene has CDR1 SEHNR and CDR2 FQNEAQ (reference sequence).

By sample fraction, this clone is large. This rearrangement joins TRBV6-5 to TRBJ2-2; 10 bases agree with TRBD1. Germline V gene sequence: CDR1 MNHEY, CDR2 SVGAGI. The CDR3 extends over 15 amino acids. Trimming cost V 7 bases and J 1 base; bases outside gene matches: 3. Written as DNA, the CDR3 is TGTGCCAGCACCAGGACAGGGGGGAACACCGGGGAGCTGTTTTTT. This gives the protein CASTRTGGNTGELFF.

The chain combines TRBV2 with TRBJ2-7; no firm D call. The CDR3 has 13 amino acids. Germline-derived CDR1 and CDR2 are SNHLY and FYNNEI. Trimming removed 6 bases from V and 3 bases from J, with 12 bases in between. The chain's CDR3 is CASRLGPNYEQYF. DNA for the CDR3: TGTGCCAGCAGGCTAGGACCTAACTACGAGCAGTACTTC.

The CDR3 DNA reads TGTGCCTTTGAGGCAGGCTCCTACGAGCAGTACTTC. Its translation: CAFEAGSYEQYF. V usage is TRBV30 and J usage is TRBJ2-7; D ambiguous. Trimming took off 7 bases at V and 0 bases at J, with 10 bases between the two ends. Germline lookup yields CDR1 GTSNPN and CDR2 SVGIG (reference sequence). The CDR3 loop spans 12 amino acids.

The J gene is TRBJ2-3, the V gene TRBV7-9; possibly TRBD1 or TRBD2 for D (5 bases each). The CDR3 is 15 residues long. Germline CDR1 SEHNR, CDR2 FQNEAQ (reference sequence). The ends were cut back, 6 bases at V and 2 bases at J, with 15 bases in the middle. The CDR3 loop reads CASSESREHTDTQYF. For the CDR3, the DNA is TGTGCCAGCAGTGAGAGCAGGGAGCACACAGATACGCAGTATTTT.

This chain joins TRBV18 and TRBJ2-1; TRBD1 aligns across 7 bases. The CDR3 totals 13 residues. With V trimmed by 2 bases and J by 9 bases, 4 bases remained unmatched. Germline CDR1 KGHSH, CDR2 LQKENI. Written as DNA, the CDR3 is TGTGCCAGCTCACCAACAGGGGAAGGTGAGCAGTTCTTC. It codes for CASSPTGEGEQFF.

This clone is termed large. V is TRBV6-6 and J is TRBJ1-5; 9 bases match TRBD1. Germline V gene sequence: CDR1 MNHNY, CDR2 SVGAGI (reference sequence). The CDR3 is made up of 15 amino acids. Trimming took 7 bases from V and 4 from J; bases not matched to a gene: 8. The CDR3 loop reads CASTADRGINQPQHF. CDR3 in DNA: TGTGCCAGCACCGCCGACAGGGGGATAAATCAGCCCCAGCATTTT.

The chain links TRBV7-9 to TRBJ1-4; D unresolved. Germline V gene data show CDR1 as SEHNR and CDR2 as FQNEAQ (reference sequence). The CDR3 is 13 amino acids. Trimming stripped 5 bases from V and 8 bases from J, with 12 bases between. The CDR3 protein is CASSRYPEEKLFF. The CDR3 DNA is TGTGCCAGCAGCCGTTACCCTGAAGAAAAACTGTTTTTT.

This clone was picked up a small number of times. The chain uses TRBV6-6 and TRBJ1-2; TRBD1 aligns across 8 bases. This CDR3 has 15 amino acids. The germline V gene has CDR1 MNHNY and CDR2 SVGAGI (reference sequence). J lost 6 bases, V lost 5 bases, and 11 bases had no gene match. The CDR3 sequence: CASSGQGPLENGYTF. The CDR3 nucleotides read TGTGCCAGCAGTGGACAGGGACCTCTGGAAAATGGCTACACCTTC.

Within the sample, this clone is medium-sized. The chain combines TRBV30 with TRBJ2-7, with a tentative D call TRBD1 (6 bases). The length of the CDR3 is 13 residues. Germline assignment: CDR1 GTSNPN and CDR2 SVGIG (reference sequence). V lost 3 bases, J lost 4 bases, and 13 bases lay in between. CDR3: CAWSNRVGYEQYF. The CDR3 nucleotides read TGTGCCTGGAGCAACAGGGTGGGTTACGAGCAGTACTTC.

V is TRBV18 and J is TRBJ2-7, with TRBD1 matching 7 bases. This CDR3 spans 14 amino acids. CDR1 is KGHSH and CDR2 is LQKENI in the germline V gene. V was clipped by 3 bases and J by 3 bases; unmatched bases: 5. CDR3 residues: CASSPRQGVYEQYF. CDR3 bases: TGTGCCAGCTCACCTCGACAGGGTGTCTACGAGCAGTACTTC.

The table lists this clone with a count of one. The CDR3 nucleotides read TGTGCCAGCAGCTTAGGAGCGGGAGTAGAGACCCAGTACTTC. As protein: CASSLGAGVETQYF. The chain carries TRBV7-9 and TRBJ2-5; the match to TRBD2 covers 8 bases. The germline V gene has CDR1 SEHNR and CDR2 FQNEAQ (reference sequence). The CDR3 sequence is 14 residues long. V was clipped by 1 base and J by 4 bases; unmatched bases: 2.

The CDR3 protein is CASSREQGSTDTQYF. The CDR3 region has the DNA TGTGCCAGCTCACGGGAACAGGGGAGCACAGATACGCAGTATTTT. V and J are TRBV18 and TRBJ2-3; 7 bases agree with TRBD1. The junction had 4 bases not matched to a gene; V was cut back by 4 bases and J by 0 bases. There are 15 residues in the CDR3. From germline, CDR1 is KGHSH and CDR2 LQKENI.

This clone was recorded a few times. This chain connects TRBV4-1 to TRBJ2-7; 10 bases map to TRBD2. CDR3 length equals 13 residues. Unmatched junction bases numbered 3, after V lost 4 bases and J lost 6 bases. Germline loops: CDR1 MGHRA, CDR2 YSYEKL. Written as DNA, the CDR3 is TGCGCCAGCAGCCTGGGACTAGCGAGCGAGCAGTACTTC. It yields the protein CASSLGLASEQYF.

The chain links TRBV5-1 to TRBJ2-7; D tentatively reads TRBD1 or TRBD2 (6 bases each). Germline V gives CDR1 SGHRS, CDR2 YFSETQ. The CDR3 spans 14 residues. The ends were cut back, 0 bases at V and 5 bases at J, with 12 bases in the middle. In DNA form, the CDR3 reads TGCGCCAGCAGCTTGGCTCCGGGGGCCCACGAGCAGTACTTC. As protein: CASSLAPGAHEQYF.

The V and J genes are TRBV30 and TRBJ2-1, with TRBD2 identical over 14 bases. Looked up from germline, CDR1 is GTSNPN and CDR2 is SVGIG (reference sequence). The junction had 3 bases not matched to a gene; V was cut back by 3 bases and J by 8 bases. The CDR3 has 14 amino acids. CDR3 amino acids: CAWRGLAGVDEQFF. In DNA form, the CDR3 reads TGTGCCTGGAGGGGACTAGCGGGAGTGGATGAGCAGTTCTTC.

This clone showed up just a few times. The rearrangement links TRBV6-1 to TRBJ1-2; a possible D gene is TRBD1 (5 bases). Trimming cost V 3 bases and J 0 bases, with 8 bases left between them. The V gene's germline CDR1 is MNHNS and CDR2 SASEGT. The CDR3 length is 14 residues. CDR3 sequence reads: CASSEPRANYGYTF. CDR3 nucleotides: TGTGCCAGCAGTGAGCCCAGGGCTAACTATGGCTACACCTTC.

The gene calls are TRBV15 and TRBJ2-7; D possibly uses TRBD1 or TRBD2 (5 bases each). CDR1 LNHNV and CDR2 YYDKDF come from the germline V gene (reference sequence). V lost 0 bases, J lost 4 bases, and 10 bases lay in between. The CDR3 extends over 14 amino acids. The chain's CDR3 is CATSRDRGRYEQYF. CDR3 coding DNA: TGTGCCACCAGCAGAGATCGGGGCCGATACGAGCAGTACTTC.

This clone appeared a few times. The chain employs TRBV7-9 and TRBJ1-4, with D unclear. Germline values: CDR1 SEHNR, CDR2 FQNEAQ (reference sequence). The CDR3 has 14 amino acids. Trimming cost V 2 bases and J 3 bases, with 7 bases left between them. The CDR3 DNA is TGTGCCAGCAGCTTACCTACATCTAATGAAAAACTGTTTTTT. Translating it yields CASSLPTSNEKLFF.

The chain recombines TRBV12-5 with TRBJ1-5; D is unresolved. CDR3 length: 14 amino acids. CDR1 and CDR2 from the germline V gene are LGHNT and FRNRAP. The V gene lost 6 bases and the J gene lost 3 bases, with 12 bases spanning the gap. The CDR3 loop reads CASGATVVNQPQHF. DNA for the CDR3: TGTGCTAGTGGGGCCACAGTCGTCAATCAGCCCCAGCATTTT. The full variable domain, rest sourced from reference TRBV12-5 and TRBJ1-5, is DARVTQTPRHKVTEMGQEVTMRCQPILGHNTVFWYRQTMMQGLELLAYFRNRAPLDDSGMPKDRFSAEMPDATLATLKIQPSEPRDSAVYFCASGATVVNQPQHFGDGTRLSIL.

This clone was counted between two and nine times. This chain links TRBV9 with TRBJ1-2; D possibly corresponds to TRBD1 (6 bases). This CDR3 contains 13 residues. Germline-derived CDR1 and CDR2 are SGDLS and YYNGEE. The germline V and J ends were trimmed by 4 bases and 5 bases, with 12 bases remaining between them. This CDR3 reads CASSSRTDYGYTF. CDR3 DNA: TGTGCCAGCAGCTCACGGACAGATTATGGCTACACCTTC.

This clone has more than one count but fewer than ten. CDR3 residues: CASSFTGGNQPQHF. In DNA form, the CDR3 reads TGTGCCAGCAGTTTCACAGGGGGGAATCAGCCCCAGCATTTT. The chain couples TRBV27 to TRBJ1-5; 8 bases align to TRBD1. The trim removed 3 bases at V and 4 bases at J, leaving 2 bases unmatched. The CDR3 consists of 14 residues. Looked up from germline, CDR1 is MNHEY and CDR2 is SMNVEV (reference sequence).

V and J are TRBV4-1 and TRBJ2-7, with TRBD1 as a possible D gene (6 bases). Trimming removed 1 base from V and 3 bases from J, with 13 bases in between. Germline values: CDR1 MGHRA, CDR2 YSYEKL. The CDR3 contains 15 residues. CDR3 region: CASSQGGTSNYEQYF. The DNA for the CDR3 is TGCGCCAGCAGCCAAGGGGGGACAAGCAACTACGAGCAGTACTTC.

The rearrangement links TRBV30 to TRBJ1-1, with D uncertain. Between the trimmed V and J ends, which lost 0 bases and 3 bases, there was a span of 2 bases. The CDR3 is made up of 11 amino acids. Germline lookup yields CDR1 GTSNPN and CDR2 SVGIG (reference sequence). CDR3 in amino acids: CAWSVYTEAFF. CDR3 nucleotide sequence: TGTGCCTGGAGTGTCTACACTGAAGCTTTCTTT.